These T cell receptor beta chains were read from a single sample in a study of vaccination and CD4 T cells after COVID-19. Antigens of these TCRs are unknown. TCRdb re-called the PCR reads with MiXCR, one entry per CDR3 protein. The sample carries roughly 7,000 distinct CDR3 sequences, roughly 50% recorded once. The sequenced sample consisted of CD4+ T cells from blood, cultured in vitro. Receptors were obtained from a human donor in good health. The CDR3 runs from the conserved cysteine through the conserved F or W. A D gene is named only where the DNA matches it firmly. Not all rows give a size; the values are once, few, many and, for expanded clones, a class.

clone_size: NA; d_call: NA; j_call: TRBJ2-7; v_call: TRBV29-1; cdr3_nt: TGCAGCGTTGAAGGCAGTTTCTACGAGCAGTACTTC; cdr3_aa: CSVEGSFYEQYF
clone_size: few; d_call: NA; j_call: TRBJ2-1; v_call: TRBV6-1; cdr3_nt: TGTGCCAGCAAGAACGTCGTTGACAATGAGCAGTTCTTC; cdr3_aa: CASKNVVDNEQFF
clone_size: NA; d_call: NA; j_call: TRBJ1-3; v_call: TRBV15; cdr3_nt: TGTGCCACCAGCAGAGTGGGTGCGGCCTCTGGAAACACCATATATTTT; cdr3_aa: CATSRVGAASGNTIYF
clone_size: NA; d_call: TRBD1; j_call: TRBJ2-1; v_call: TRBV20-1; cdr3_nt: TGCAGTGCTAGAAGCCGGGACAGGGCCTACAATGAGCAGTTCTTC; cdr3_aa: CSARSRDRAYNEQFF
clone_size: few; d_call: NA; j_call: TRBJ1-1; v_call: TRBV6-1; cdr3_nt: TGTGCCAGCAGCCAGTTCGAGAACACTGAAGCTTTCTTT; cdr3_aa: CASSQFENTEAFF
clone_size: few; d_call: TRBD1; j_call: TRBJ2-3; v_call: TRBV24-1; cdr3_nt: TGTGCCACCAGTACGCCGGGACAGGGTGCAGATACGCAGTATTTT; cdr3_aa: CATSTPGQGADTQYF
clone_size: NA; d_call: NA; j_call: TRBJ2-7; v_call: TRBV6-1; cdr3_nt: TGTGCCAGCAGCGCAGGGAGTTCCACCTACGAGCAGTACTTC; cdr3_aa: CASSAGSSTYEQYF
clone_size: NA; d_call: NA; j_call: TRBJ1-1; v_call: TRBV18; cdr3_nt: TGTGCCAGCTCACCACCGGGGATGACCACTGAAGCTTTCTTT; cdr3_aa: CASSPPGMTTEAFF
clone_size: few; d_call: NA; j_call: TRBJ1-1; v_call: TRBV20-1; cdr3_nt: TGCAGTGCTAGAGATAGGAGGGGAGCTTTCTTT; cdr3_aa: CSARDRRGAFF
clone_size: NA; d_call: NA; j_call: TRBJ2-5; v_call: TRBV5-4; cdr3_nt: TGTGCCAGCAGCTGGACCGCCCGGGGGGAGACCCAGTACTTC; cdr3_aa: CASSWTARGETQYF
clone_size: NA; d_call: NA; j_call: TRBJ1-2; v_call: TRBV12-3/TRBV12-4; cdr3_nt: TGTGCCAGCAGTTTAAGATCAGTTAACTATGGCTACACCTTC; cdr3_aa: CASSLRSVNYGYTF
clone_size: NA; d_call: NA; j_call: TRBJ1-5; v_call: TRBV10-1; cdr3_nt: TGCGCCAGCAGTGTCTGGCGGGTGGAAAATCAGCCCCAGCATTTT; cdr3_aa: CASSVWRVENQPQHF
clone_size: NA; d_call: TRBD2; j_call: TRBJ2-1; v_call: TRBV10-3; cdr3_nt: TGTGCCATCAGCCCCGGACTAGACCCGTCCTACAATGAGCAGTTCTTC; cdr3_aa: CAISPGLDPSYNEQFF
clone_size: NA; d_call: NA; j_call: TRBJ2-3; v_call: TRBV7-2; cdr3_nt: TGTGCCAGCAGCTTAGAGCTTAATACGCAGTATTTT; cdr3_aa: CASSLELNTQYF
clone_size: NA; d_call: TRBD1; j_call: TRBJ1-4; v_call: TRBV20-1; cdr3_nt: TGCAGTGCCGGATTACAGGGGGGTTACAGGGGACTGTTTTTT; cdr3_aa: CSAGLQGGYRGLFF
clone_size: once; d_call: NA; j_call: TRBJ1-2; v_call: TRBV11-2; cdr3_nt: TGTGCCAGCAGCACGACACTTTATGGCTACACCTTC; cdr3_aa: CASSTTLYGYTF
clone_size: NA; d_call: NA; j_call: TRBJ1-5; v_call: TRBV11-2; cdr3_nt: TGTGCCAGCAGCTTAGATCGAGGGGCCAATCAGCCCCAGCATTTT; cdr3_aa: CASSLDRGANQPQHF
clone_size: few; d_call: TRBD2; j_call: TRBJ2-5; v_call: TRBV10-1; cdr3_nt: TGCGCCAGCAGTGAGTTACCGGGGGGGACCCAGTACTTC; cdr3_aa: CASSELPGGTQYF
clone_size: NA; d_call: NA; j_call: TRBJ1-1; v_call: TRBV19; cdr3_nt: TGTGCCACCCAAGAGGGGGTGCACACTGAAGCTTTCTTT; cdr3_aa: CATQEGVHTEAFF
clone_size: few; d_call: TRBD2; j_call: TRBJ2-7; v_call: TRBV27; cdr3_nt: TGTGCCAGCAGTTCCTCTTTAGCGGGGGGATCCGAGCAGTACTTC; cdr3_aa: CASSSSLAGGSEQYF
clone_size: NA; d_call: NA; j_call: TRBJ2-7; v_call: TRBV10-2; cdr3_nt: TGCGCCAGCTCGGACTTCACAGGGACCTACGAGCAGTACTTC; cdr3_aa: CASSDFTGTYEQYF
clone_size: few; d_call: TRBD1; j_call: TRBJ1-1; v_call: TRBV6-1; cdr3_nt: TGTGCCAGCAGCTATTGGACAGGGAACGGGAACACTGAAGCTTTCTTT; cdr3_aa: CASSYWTGNGNTEAFF
clone_size: NA; d_call: NA; j_call: TRBJ1-5; v_call: TRBV19; cdr3_nt: TGTGCCAGTAGTATAGAACGTGCTGTACAGCCCCAGCATTTT; cdr3_aa: CASSIERAVQPQHF
clone_size: few; d_call: NA; j_call: TRBJ1-1; v_call: TRBV6-1; cdr3_nt: TGTGCCAGCAGTGAGGGGGGTAACACTGAAGCTTTCTTT; cdr3_aa: CASSEGGNTEAFF
clone_size: NA; d_call: NA; j_call: TRBJ1-6; v_call: TRBV12-5; cdr3_nt: TGTGCTAGTGGTTTGGACGGGCTGGCAGCACCCCTCCACTTT; cdr3_aa: CASGLDGLAAPLHF
clone_size: few; d_call: NA; j_call: TRBJ1-1; v_call: TRBV2; cdr3_nt: TGTGCCAGCATGGGAGGGGTAGATCTAGCTTTCTTT; cdr3_aa: CASMGGVDLAFF
clone_size: NA; d_call: NA; j_call: TRBJ2-5; v_call: TRBV6-5; cdr3_nt: TGTGCCAGCAGTTACTCGACAGCCCAAGAGACCCAGTACTTC; cdr3_aa: CASSYSTAQETQYF
clone_size: few; d_call: TRBD1; j_call: TRBJ1-4; v_call: TRBV10-3; cdr3_nt: TGTGCCATCAGTGAGACACCGGGACAGGGGAATGAAAAACTGTTTTTT; cdr3_aa: CAISETPGQGNEKLFF
clone_size: few; d_call: NA; j_call: TRBJ1-2; v_call: TRBV2; cdr3_nt: TGTGCCAGCGAATTGGGAGTGGGCTATGGCTACACCTTC; cdr3_aa: CASELGVGYGYTF
clone_size: NA; d_call: TRBD1; j_call: TRBJ2-7; v_call: TRBV19; cdr3_nt: TGTGCCAGTAGTTTCGGACAGGGGCAGGAGCAGTACTTC; cdr3_aa: CASSFGQGQEQYF
clone_size: NA; d_call: TRBD1; j_call: TRBJ2-6; v_call: TRBV6-1; cdr3_nt: TGTGCCACCCGGACAGGAGCCTCTGGGGCCAACGTCCTGACTTTC; cdr3_aa: CATRTGASGANVLTF
clone_size: few; d_call: NA; j_call: TRBJ1-5; v_call: TRBV7-8; cdr3_nt: TGTGCCAGCAGCTTAGGCGGTTCAGCGTCACCGGGGCAGCCCCAGCATTTT; cdr3_aa: CASSLGGSASPGQPQHF
clone_size: NA; d_call: NA; j_call: TRBJ1-2; v_call: TRBV6-1; cdr3_nt: TGTGCCAGCAGTGACAGGGGACGTGGCTACACCTTC; cdr3_aa: CASSDRGRGYTF
clone_size: few; d_call: TRBD1; j_call: TRBJ2-1; v_call: TRBV6-2/TRBV6-3; cdr3_nt: TGTGCCAGCAGCCGTGACAGGGGACCCTACAATGAGCAGTTCTTC; cdr3_aa: CASSRDRGPYNEQFF
clone_size: NA; d_call: NA; j_call: TRBJ1-3; v_call: TRBV7-9; cdr3_nt: TGTGCCAGCAGCTTAGAGGAATTAAACACCATATATTTT; cdr3_aa: CASSLEELNTIYF
clone_size: NA; d_call: TRBD2; j_call: TRBJ2-4; v_call: TRBV20-1; cdr3_nt: TGCAGTGCTTTCGGACTAGCGGGGGCGTTCAAAAACATTCAGTACTTC; cdr3_aa: CSAFGLAGAFKNIQYF
clone_size: NA; d_call: NA; j_call: TRBJ2-5; v_call: TRBV5-1; cdr3_nt: TGCGCCAGCAGCTTGGCAGGTCTGTTGGGACAAGAGACCCAGTACTTC; cdr3_aa: CASSLAGLLGQETQYF
clone_size: few; d_call: NA; j_call: TRBJ1-2; v_call: TRBV20-1; cdr3_nt: TGCAGTGCTATGGGGCAAACTAACTATGGCTACACCTTC; cdr3_aa: CSAMGQTNYGYTF
clone_size: few; d_call: TRBD1; j_call: TRBJ2-1; v_call: TRBV2; cdr3_nt: TGTGCCAGCACCTTAACAGGGGGAAGTAGTAATGAGCAGTTCTTC; cdr3_aa: CASTLTGGSSNEQFF
clone_size: NA; d_call: NA; j_call: TRBJ1-1; v_call: TRBV18; cdr3_nt: TGTGCCAGCTCCCCGGCTAGGGGCACTGAAGCTTTCTTT; cdr3_aa: CASSPARGTEAFF
clone_size: NA; d_call: NA; j_call: TRBJ2-1; v_call: TRBV7-9; cdr3_nt: TGTGCCAGCAGCCCAGACAATGAGCAGTTCTTC; cdr3_aa: CASSPDNEQFF
clone_size: NA; d_call: NA; j_call: TRBJ1-5; v_call: TRBV2; cdr3_nt: TGTGCCAGCAGCTCGACAGGATTTGGTCAGCCCCAGCATTTT; cdr3_aa: CASSSTGFGQPQHF
clone_size: NA; d_call: NA; j_call: TRBJ1-2; v_call: TRBV19; cdr3_nt: TGTGCCAGTAGACAGGCCGATTATGGCTACACCTTC; cdr3_aa: CASRQADYGYTF
clone_size: NA; d_call: TRBD2; j_call: TRBJ2-1; v_call: TRBV7-9; cdr3_nt: TGTGCCAGCAGCTTTGATATCGGACTAGCGGGGGAGTACAATGAGCAGTTCTTC; cdr3_aa: CASSFDIGLAGEYNEQFF
clone_size: NA; d_call: TRBD2; j_call: TRBJ2-5; v_call: TRBV7-9; cdr3_nt: TGTGCCAGCAGCTTGAGCGGGGGGGCCCGAGAGACCCAGTACTTC; cdr3_aa: CASSLSGGARETQYF
clone_size: NA; d_call: NA; j_call: TRBJ1-2; v_call: TRBV20-1; cdr3_nt: TGCAGTGCTAGCGGGACCTTCTATGGCTACACCTTC; cdr3_aa: CSASGTFYGYTF
clone_size: NA; d_call: TRBD2; j_call: TRBJ2-3; v_call: TRBV20-1; cdr3_nt: TGCAGTGCTTTCGGGAGGGGGGGCCCTAGCACAGATACGCAGTATTTT; cdr3_aa: CSAFGRGGPSTDTQYF
clone_size: NA; d_call: NA; j_call: TRBJ2-7; v_call: TRBV15; cdr3_nt: TGTGCCACCGGCTTGAGTCCCTACGAGCAGTACTTC; cdr3_aa: CATGLSPYEQYF
clone_size: NA; d_call: NA; j_call: TRBJ1-1; v_call: TRBV5-4; cdr3_nt: TGTGCCAGCAGCCTACAGGTCGGTGAAGCTTTCTTT; cdr3_aa: CASSLQVGEAFF
clone_size: few; d_call: TRBD1; j_call: TRBJ2-7; v_call: TRBV19; cdr3_nt: TGTGCCAGTAGTCTGACAGGGACCTACGAGCAGTACTTC; cdr3_aa: CASSLTGTYEQYF
clone_size: few; d_call: NA; j_call: TRBJ1-2; v_call: TRBV7-2; cdr3_nt: TGTGCCAGCAGCGATAGGGGGTCTTATGGCTACACCTTC; cdr3_aa: CASSDRGSYGYTF
clone_size: NA; d_call: NA; j_call: TRBJ1-1; v_call: TRBV6-5; cdr3_nt: TGTGCCAGCAGTTACTCAGCCCGGGAGGTACGAGCTTTCTTT; cdr3_aa: CASSYSAREVRAFF
clone_size: NA; d_call: NA; j_call: TRBJ2-2; v_call: TRBV7-3; cdr3_nt: TGTGCCAGCAGCCCTTCACAGGGGAGGATCGGGGAGCTGTTTTTT; cdr3_aa: CASSPSQGRIGELFF
clone_size: NA; d_call: TRBD2; j_call: TRBJ2-1; v_call: TRBV7-9; cdr3_nt: TGTGCCAGCAGCTCTACGGGGGGCAATGAGCAGTTCTTC; cdr3_aa: CASSSTGGNEQFF